This T cell receptor (beta chain) is from a study of naive and memory T cell subsets. Study-wide points: TCR transcript changes with activation or differentiation may affect this RNA method.

This clonotype was observed a few times. The antigen is unknown. The library had UMIs added by 3' ligation of an oligonucleotide to TCR cDNA. Unsorted total RNA, roughly 1 to 1000 ng, was DNase treated before reverse transcription. The CDR3 is 14 residues long. V gave up 3 bases and J gave up 0 bases, with 9 bases separating them. Germline loops: CDR1 LNHDA, CDR2 SQIVND (reference sequence). Amplification of ligated cDNA took four PCR rounds with SP2 and nested alpha and beta constant primers. TCRdb re-analysed the 5' RACE reads in MiXCR, keeping a single row per CDR3 protein. Of about 60,000 distinct CDR3 sequences in the sample, 6.5% to 9% were seen once.

This sequence was found in a female donor in good health. The genes are TRBV19 and TRBJ2-7; the D is unclear. CDR3: CASSIGQDSYEQYF. CDR3 DNA sequence: TGTGCCAGTAGTATTGGGCAGGACTCCTACGAGCAGTACTTC. Looking up the rest from reference TRBV19 and TRBJ2-7 gives the full variable domain: DGGITQSPKYLFRKEGQNVTLSCEQNLNHDAMYWYRQDPGQGLRLIYYSQIVNDFQKGDIAEGYSVSREKKESFPLTVTSAQKNPTAFYLCASSIGQDSYEQYFGPGTRLTVT.